The text below deals with one T cell receptor beta chain. The source of the sample is a study of control samples from healthy donors and cancer patients. Method: immunoSEQ multiplex PCR; TCRdb's copy keeps in-frame clones and lacks some. The sample has around 130,000 clones, around 92% seen once; the top ten hold approximately 37%. The clonotype was recovered from a man aged 50 or older in good health. Material: blood.

The CDR3 loop is CASSPRQGARGNTIYF. In DNA form, the CDR3 reads TGTGCCAGCAGCCCTAGACAGGGGGCGCGTGGAAACACCATATATTTT. The chain has TRBV5-8 and TRBJ1-3; 10 bases are shared with TRBD1. Germline lookup yields CDR1 SGHTS and CDR2 YDEGEE. With V trimmed by 4 bases and J by 3 bases, 7 bases remained unmatched. CDR3 length: 16 amino acids.